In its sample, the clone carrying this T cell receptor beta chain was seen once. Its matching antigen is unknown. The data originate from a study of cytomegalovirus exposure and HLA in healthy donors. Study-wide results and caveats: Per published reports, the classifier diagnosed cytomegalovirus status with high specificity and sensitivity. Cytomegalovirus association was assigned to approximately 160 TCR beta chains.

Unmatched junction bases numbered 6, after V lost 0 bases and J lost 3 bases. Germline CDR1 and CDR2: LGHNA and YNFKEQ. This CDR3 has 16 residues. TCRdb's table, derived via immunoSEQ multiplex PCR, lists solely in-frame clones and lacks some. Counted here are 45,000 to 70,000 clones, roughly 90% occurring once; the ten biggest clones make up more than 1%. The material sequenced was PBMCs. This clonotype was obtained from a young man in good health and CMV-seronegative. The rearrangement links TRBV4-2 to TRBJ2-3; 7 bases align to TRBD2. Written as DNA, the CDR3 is TGTGCCAGCAGCCAAGATATGCCTAGCGGTACAGATACGCAGTATTTT. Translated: CASSQDMPSGTDTQYF.